The rows below give T cell receptor beta chains drawn from one sample of a study of Tregs in tolerant kidney transplant recipients. The assay was immunoSEQ multiplex PCR, and TCRdb's table has in-frame clones only and misses some. The repertoire holds 60,000 to 75,000 clones, with approximately 85% as singletons. Sequenced material: Tregs from blood, taken before the transplant. The receptor source for this set is a human donor who received a combined kidney and bone marrow transplant. Each CDR3 is given with its conserved first and last residue. Fields, in order: V gene, J gene, CDR3 protein.

TRBV15,TRBJ1-5,CATSRDRANQPQHF
TRBV5-4,TRBJ2-1,CASSLNGGLSYNEQFF
TRBV28,TRBJ2-1,CASSSRLAGGLLEQFF
TRBV10-3,TRBJ2-3,CASWSGDTQYF
TRBV6-6,TRBJ1-4,CASSYQGTGSSEKLFF
TRBV2,TRBJ2-1,CASSRTSGTRFEQFF
TRBV7-2,TRBJ1-2,CASSLGGGYGYTF
TRBV6-1,TRBJ2-1,CASSEVSGYEQFF
TRBV5-1,TRBJ1-1,CASSMDRNTEAFF
TRBV5-6,TRBJ2-2,CASSPGLAANTGELFF
TRBV7-8,TRBJ2-6,CASSSGANVLTF
TRBV12-5,TRBJ2-7,CARSKGPQMAQYF
TRBV6-5,TRBJ1-2,CASSTPFGGQGYTF
TRBV7-2,NA,CASSLGPGGHLEQYF
TRBV28,TRBJ1-2,CASSLLAGVFGYTF
TRBV6-6,TRBJ2-3,CASSWNTDTQYF